Sequencing of this T cell receptor beta chain was carried out in a study of cytomegalovirus exposure and HLA in healthy donors. Study-level points and caveats: Cytomegalovirus-associated status was assigned to about 150 TCR beta chains. Most TCR sequences were rare, but some public TCRs occurred in many donors.

This clone was seen only once. Its antigen remains unidentified. The PCR contained 60 Vbeta and 13 Jbeta primers. Assay: immunoSEQ multiplex PCR; the TCRdb copy retains only in-frame clones and omits some. The sample lists tens of thousands of clones; 75% to 80% were seen once. This CDR3 is built from 15 residues. With 2 bases removed from V and 1 base from J, the gap between germline ends came to 9 bases. Germline CDR1 and CDR2: KGHSH and LQKENI. This rearrangement joins TRBV18 to TRBJ2-1; D not certain. Source material: PBMCs. The sequence came from a woman aged 40 to 50 in good health and CMV-seropositive. This chain's CDR3 is CASSPGQISYNEQFF. CDR3 nucleotides: TGTGCCAGCTCACCAGGGCAGATTTCCTACAATGAGCAGTTCTTC.